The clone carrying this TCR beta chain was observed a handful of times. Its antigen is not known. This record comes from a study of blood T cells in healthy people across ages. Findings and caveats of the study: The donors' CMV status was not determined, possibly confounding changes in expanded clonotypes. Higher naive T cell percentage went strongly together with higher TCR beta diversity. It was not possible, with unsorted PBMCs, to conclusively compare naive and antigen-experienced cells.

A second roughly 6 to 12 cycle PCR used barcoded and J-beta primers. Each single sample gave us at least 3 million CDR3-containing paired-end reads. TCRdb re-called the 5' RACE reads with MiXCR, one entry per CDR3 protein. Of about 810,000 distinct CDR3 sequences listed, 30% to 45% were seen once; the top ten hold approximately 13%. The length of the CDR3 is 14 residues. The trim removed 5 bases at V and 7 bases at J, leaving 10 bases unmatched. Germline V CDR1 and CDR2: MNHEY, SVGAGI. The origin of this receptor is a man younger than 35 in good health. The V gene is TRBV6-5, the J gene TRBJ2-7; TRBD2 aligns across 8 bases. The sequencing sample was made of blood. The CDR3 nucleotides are TGTGCCAGCAGTCGCCCCTATAGCGGGGCTGAGCAGTACTTC. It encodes CASSRPYSGAEQYF.